These T cell receptor beta chains were read from a single sample in a study of breast tumors, draining lymph nodes, adjacent tissues. In TCRdb, the multiplex PCR reads were re-called with MiXCR into one record per CDR3 protein. The repertoire has 270,000 or so distinct CDR3 sequences, 30% of them found once; the top ten carry around 1%. The source material was axillary lymph node tissue. Receptors originate from a female donor with breast cancer. Some clones in this sample may be carry-over from other donors' samples. The CDR3 runs from the conserved cysteine through the conserved F or W. The order of the fields is D gene, V gene, clone size, J gene, CDR3 length, CDR3 protein, CDR3 DNA. The D gene is left open where the match is weak. Some rows have no size entry. The others give once, few or many, or a class for an expanded clone.

>TRBD1|TRBV6-6|few|TRBJ1-4|18
CASRRGTGTGGSNEKLFF
TGTGCCAGCAGAAGGGGCACCGGGACAGGGGGGAGTAATGAAAAACTGTTTTTT
>TRBD2|TRBV5-6|many|TRBJ2-1|15
CASRKLAGDLHEQFF
TGTGCCAGCAGGAAACTAGCGGGAGATTTGCATGAGCAGTTCTTC
>NA|TRBV7-2|NA|TRBJ2-7|15
CASNQAAVSSYEQYF
TGTGCCAGCAACCAGGCAGCGGTGAGCTCCTACGAGCAGTACTTC
>NA|TRBV7-3|NA|TRBJ2-6|15
CASSLSVSGANVLTF
TGTGCCAGCAGCTTATCTGTCTCTGGGGCCAACGTCCTGACTTTC
>NA|TRBV25-1|many|TRBJ2-7|13
CASSGIQGYEQYF
TGTGCCAGCAGTGGAATACAGGGTTACGAGCAGTACTTC
>NA|TRBV4-1|many|TRBJ1-5|16
CASSSNPGRGNQPQHF
TGCGCCAGCAGCTCAAACCCGGGCAGGGGCAATCAGCCCCAGCATTTT
>NA|TRBV7-9|many|TRBJ2-2|15
CASSYRGLATGELFF
TGTGCCAGCAGCTATAGGGGATTGGCCACCGGGGAGCTGTTTTTT
>NA|TRBV9|many|TRBJ2-2|16
CASSVYGRVSAGELFF
TGTGCCAGCAGCGTCTACGGGAGAGTTAGCGCCGGGGAGCTGTTTTTT
>NA|TRBV5-5|NA|TRBJ2-7|17
CASSLSPTGLVGKVQYF
TGTGCCAGCAGCTTGTCCCCTACTGGGCTAGTGGGGAAGGTGCAGTACTTC
>NA|TRBV12-3/TRBV12-4|many|TRBJ2-7|12
CASSRVESEQYF
TGTGCCAGCAGTCGGGTAGAAAGCGAGCAGTACTTC
>TRBD1|TRBV10-3|NA|TRBJ2-2|12
CAPGTDTGELFF
TGTGCCCCTGGGACAGACACCGGGGAGCTGTTTTTT
>TRBD2|TRBV20-1|few|TRBJ2-7|14
CSAGDVREFYEQYF
TGCAGTGCTGGGGACGTGCGGGAGTTCTACGAGCAGTACTTC
>TRBD1|TRBV30|few|TRBJ1-3|15
CAWSEGTGAGNTIYF
TGTGCCTGGAGTGAAGGGACAGGGGCTGGAAACACCATATATTTT
>TRBD2|TRBV10-2|many|TRBJ2-1|16
CASRRLAGAESHEQFF
TGCGCCAGCAGGAGACTAGCGGGAGCAGAATCTCATGAGCAGTTCTTC
>TRBD1|TRBV4-2|many|TRBJ2-1|12
CASSRGQAEQFF
TGTGCCAGCAGCCGGGGACAGGCTGAGCAGTTCTTC
>NA|TRBV5-4|many|TRBJ2-7|14
CASSLGGQLNEQYF
TGTGCCAGCAGCTTGGGGGGTCAGCTCAACGAGCAGTACTTC
>NA|TRBV28|few|TRBJ2-5|11
CASSPEGTQYF
TGTGCCAGCAGTCCGGAGGGGACCCAGTACTTC
>TRBD2|TRBV27|few|TRBJ2-2|16
CASSISGRANTGELFF
TGTGCCAGCAGTATTAGCGGGAGAGCAAACACCGGGGAGCTGTTTTTT
>TRBD1|TRBV15|NA|TRBJ1-2|13
CATTSGTGVGYTF
TGTGCCACCACCTCCGGGACAGGGGTTGGCTACACCTTC
>NA|TRBV6-1|many|TRBJ1-2|14
CASSEAARGYGYTF
TGTGCCAGCAGTGAAGCGGCCCGGGGCTATGGCTACACCTTC
>NA|TRBV30|NA|TRBJ2-7|11
CAWSHPGEQYF
TGTGCCTGGAGTCACCCCGGGGAGCAGTACTTC
>TRBD2|TRBV4-2|many|TRBJ2-7|16
CASSRTSGRVTYEQYF
TGTGCCAGCAGCCGGACTAGCGGGAGGGTAACCTACGAGCAGTACTTC
>TRBD2|TRBV5-1|many|TRBJ2-5|14
CASRSGLAEETQYF
TGCGCCAGCAGGTCCGGACTAGCGGAAGAGACCCAGTACTTC
>NA|TRBV30|many|TRBJ1-3|13
CAWGGRSGYTIYF
TGTGCCTGGGGAGGGCGCTCTGGATACACCATATATTTT
>NA|TRBV7-3|NA|TRBJ2-6|18
CASSPRGDVNSGAHVLTF
TGTGCCAGCAGCCCAAGGGGGGACGTCAACTCTGGGGCCCACGTCCTGACTTTC
>NA|TRBV11-2|NA|TRBJ1-2|12
CASSPANYGYTF
TGTGCCAGCAGCCCGGCGAACTATGGCTACACCTTC
>TRBD2|TRBV3-1|many|TRBJ2-5|15
CASSPGLAEKETQYF
TGTGCCAGCAGCCCAGGACTAGCAGAAAAAGAGACCCAGTACTTC
>NA|TRBV12-3/TRBV12-4|many|TRBJ2-3|11
CASSLIDTQYF
TGTGCCAGCAGTTTAATAGATACGCAGTATTTT
>NA|TRBV30|many|TRBJ2-5|16
CAWITAPSTGMETQYF
TGTGCCTGGATCACGGCCCCATCAACAGGGATGGAGACCCAGTACTTC
>TRBD1|TRBV9|NA|TRBJ2-6|16
CASSPGTGTGANVLTF
TGTGCCAGCAGCCCGGGGACAGGCACCGGGGCCAACGTCCTGACTTTC
>NA|TRBV12-3/TRBV12-4|many|TRBJ2-2|16
CASSLVPRANTGELFF
TGTGCCAGCAGTTTAGTACCAAGAGCGAACACCGGGGAGCTGTTTTTT
>NA|TRBV3-1|NA|TRBJ1-2|12
CASSQGGDGYTF
TGTGCCAGCAGCCAAGGGGGAGATGGCTACACCTTC
>NA|TRBV7-2|many|TRBJ2-1|15
CASSFRPDPHNEQFF
TGTGCCAGCAGCTTCAGGCCCGACCCACACAATGAGCAGTTCTTC
>TRBD2|TRBV19|many|TRBJ2-1|14
CASSTSGSYNEQFF
TGTGCCAGTAGTACTAGCGGGAGTTACAATGAGCAGTTCTTC
>TRBD2|TRBV20-1|many|TRBJ2-7|18
CSARGGAWTSGSSYEQYF
TGCAGTGCCAGAGGTGGAGCTTGGACTAGCGGGAGCTCCTACGAGCAGTACTTC
>TRBD2|TRBV5-1|many|TRBJ2-7|17
CASSLGLAGGVSYEQYF
TGCGCCAGCAGCCTCGGGTTAGCGGGAGGAGTCTCCTACGAGCAGTACTTC
>NA|TRBV18|NA|TRBJ2-1|14
CASSPGPDSNEQFF
TGTGCCAGCTCACCAGGTCCAGACAGCAATGAGCAGTTCTTC
>TRBD1|TRBV7-2|many|TRBJ2-6|15
CASSVQGAWANVLTF
TGTGCCAGCAGCGTACAGGGGGCTTGGGCCAACGTCCTGACTTTC
>TRBD1|TRBV28|few|TRBJ1-4|14
CASHQGATNEKLFF
TGTGCCAGCCATCAGGGGGCGACTAATGAAAAACTGTTTTTT
>TRBD2|TRBV7-6|many|TRBJ2-2|16
CASSTRASGSTGELFF
TGTGCCAGCAGTACCCGGGCTAGCGGGAGTACCGGGGAGCTGTTTTTT
>TRBD2|TRBV25-1|many|TRBJ2-1|15
CASSDTSGSYNEQFF
TGTGCCAGCAGTGACACTAGCGGATCCTACAATGAGCAGTTCTTC
>NA|TRBV6-6|many|TRBJ2-7|13
CASSYSDRGEQYF
TGTGCCAGCAGTTACTCGGACAGAGGCGAGCAGTACTTC
>NA|TRBV20-1|many|TRBJ2-7|13
CSATGVVQYEQYF
TGCAGTGCTACCGGCGTGGTCCAATACGAGCAGTACTTC
>TRBD2|TRBV20-1|NA|TRBJ2-7|14
CSARQGTSFPEQYF
TGCAGTGCTAGACAGGGGACTAGCTTCCCCGAGCAGTACTTC
>TRBD1|TRBV9|many|TRBJ1-3|17
CASSVRTGQGSGNTIYF
TGTGCCAGCAGCGTGCGAACGGGACAGGGTTCTGGAAACACCATATATTTT
>NA|TRBV2|many|TRBJ2-5|14
CASRPLAQQETQYF
TGTGCCAGCAGGCCATTGGCACAACAAGAGACCCAGTACTTC
>TRBD2|TRBV14|few|TRBJ2-2|22
CASSQELGTSGSVDGSTGELFF
TGTGCCAGCAGCCAAGAATTGGGGACTAGCGGGAGCGTCGATGGCAGCACCGGGGAGCTGTTTTTT
>NA|TRBV7-2|many|TRBJ2-1|15
CASSSGSLYYNEQFF
TGTGCCAGCAGCTCGGGGTCCCTATACTACAATGAGCAGTTCTTC
>NA|TRBV10-3|many|TRBJ2-5|15
CATMPPGPGGETQYF
TGTGCCACCATGCCCCCGGGACCAGGGGGGGAGACCCAGTACTTC
>NA|TRBV19|many|TRBJ2-1|14
CASSGLYEFNEQFF
TGTGCCAGTAGTGGGCTATATGAATTCAATGAGCAGTTCTTC
>NA|TRBV4-1|many|TRBJ1-2|14
CASSRQLANYGYTF
TGCGCCAGCAGCCGACAGTTAGCTAACTATGGCTACACCTTC
>NA|TRBV20-1|many|TRBJ1-3|12
CSASGDTNTIYF
TGCAGTGCTAGTGGGGACACGAACACCATATATTTT
>NA|TRBV6-4|many|TRBJ2-2|13
CASSSSSTGELFF
TGTGCCAGCAGTTCGTCTAGCACCGGGGAGCTGTTTTTT
>TRBD1|TRBV30|many|TRBJ2-7|14
CAWSIGTASYEQYF
TGTGCCTGGAGTATCGGGACAGCATCCTACGAGCAGTACTTC
>TRBD2|TRBV27|NA|TRBJ2-1|18
CASSRTSGRASWVNEQFF
TGTGCCAGCAGTCGGACTAGCGGGAGGGCCTCTTGGGTTAATGAGCAGTTCTTC
>NA|TRBV11-3|many|TRBJ2-1|14
CASSQGGYGNEQFF
TGTGCCAGCAGCCAAGGCGGTTATGGGAATGAGCAGTTCTTC
>NA|TRBV12-3/TRBV12-4|once|TRBJ1-3|13
CASSIAGGNTIYF
TGTGCCAGCAGTATAGCGGGAGGTAACACCATATATTTT
>NA|TRBV12-3/TRBV12-4|NA|TRBJ1-5|14
CASRPVGGNQPRHF
TGTGCCAGCAGGCCTGTAGGGGGGAATCAGCCCCGGCATTTT
>NA|TRBV7-2|many|TRBJ2-1|14
CASSSRDIYNEQFF
TGTGCCAGCAGCTCCAGGGACATCTACAATGAGCAGTTCTTC